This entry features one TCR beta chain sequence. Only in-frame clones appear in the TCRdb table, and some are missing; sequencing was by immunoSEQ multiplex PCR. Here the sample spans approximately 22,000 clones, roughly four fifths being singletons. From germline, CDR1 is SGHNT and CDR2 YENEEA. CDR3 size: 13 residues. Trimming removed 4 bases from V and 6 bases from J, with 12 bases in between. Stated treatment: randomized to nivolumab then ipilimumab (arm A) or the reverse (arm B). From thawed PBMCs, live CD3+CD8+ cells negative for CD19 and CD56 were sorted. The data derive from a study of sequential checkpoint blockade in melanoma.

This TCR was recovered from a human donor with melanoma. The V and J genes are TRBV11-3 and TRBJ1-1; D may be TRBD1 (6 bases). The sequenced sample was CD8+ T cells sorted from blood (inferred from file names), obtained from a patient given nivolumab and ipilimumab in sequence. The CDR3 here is CASSSRGAPEAFF. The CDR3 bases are TGTGCCAGCAGCTCCCGGGGGGCGCCTGAAGCTTTCTTT.